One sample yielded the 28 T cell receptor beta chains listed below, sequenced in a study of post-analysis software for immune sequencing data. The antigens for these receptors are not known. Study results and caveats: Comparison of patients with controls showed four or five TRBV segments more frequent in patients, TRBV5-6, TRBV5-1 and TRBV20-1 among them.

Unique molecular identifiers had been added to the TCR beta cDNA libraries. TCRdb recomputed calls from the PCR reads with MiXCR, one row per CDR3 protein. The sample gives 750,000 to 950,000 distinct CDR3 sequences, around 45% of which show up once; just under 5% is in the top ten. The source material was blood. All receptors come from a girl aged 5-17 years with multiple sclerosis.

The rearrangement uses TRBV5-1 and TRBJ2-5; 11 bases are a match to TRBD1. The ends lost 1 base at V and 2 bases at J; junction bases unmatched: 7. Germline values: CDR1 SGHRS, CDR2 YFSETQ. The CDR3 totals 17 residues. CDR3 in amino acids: CASSLRTGGYYQETQYF. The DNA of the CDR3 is TGCGCCAGCAGCTTGAGGACAGGGGGCTATTATCAAGAGACCCAGTACTTC.

As DNA, the CDR3 is TGTGCCAGCAGTGCCCAGGCTACGGGGTGGAATGAGCAGTTCTTC. Translated: CASSAQATGWNEQFF. The V and J genes are TRBV12-3 or TRBV12-4 and TRBJ2-1, with a tentative D call TRBD2 (5 bases). The V end was cut by 5 bases, the J end by 7 bases, with 18 bases between. The CDR3 has 15 residues.

As DNA, the CDR3 is TGTGCCAGCAGTTTAGGGGGTTGGGGTGAAAAACTGTTTTTT. It is translated as CASSLGGWGEKLFF. The chain combines TRBV12-3 or TRBV12-4 with TRBJ1-4, with D uncertain. The CDR3 loop spans 14 amino acids. Between the trimmed V and J ends, which lost 1 base and 7 bases, there was a span of 10 bases.

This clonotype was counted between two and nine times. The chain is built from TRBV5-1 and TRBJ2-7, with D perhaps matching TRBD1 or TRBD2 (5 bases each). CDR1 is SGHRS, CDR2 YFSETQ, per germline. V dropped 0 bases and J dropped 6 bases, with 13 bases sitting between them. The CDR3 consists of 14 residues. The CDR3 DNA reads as TGCGCCAGCAGCTTGGCCGGGGCGACCGGCGAGCAGTACTTC. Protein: CASSLAGATGEQYF.

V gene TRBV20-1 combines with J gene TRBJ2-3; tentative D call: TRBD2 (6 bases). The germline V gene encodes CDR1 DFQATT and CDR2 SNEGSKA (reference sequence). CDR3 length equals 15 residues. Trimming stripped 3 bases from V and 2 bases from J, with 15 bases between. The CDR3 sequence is CSASGSHHITDTQYF. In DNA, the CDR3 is TGCAGTGCTAGCGGGAGCCATCACATCACAGATACGCAGTATTTT.

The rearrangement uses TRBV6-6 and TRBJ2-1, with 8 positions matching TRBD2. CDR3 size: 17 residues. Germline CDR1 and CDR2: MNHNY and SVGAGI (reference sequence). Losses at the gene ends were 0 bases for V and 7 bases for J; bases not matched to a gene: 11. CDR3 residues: CASSYSQWSGGENEQFF. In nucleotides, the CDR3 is TGTGCCAGCAGTTACTCGCAATGGTCGGGAGGGGAGAATGAGCAGTTCTTC.

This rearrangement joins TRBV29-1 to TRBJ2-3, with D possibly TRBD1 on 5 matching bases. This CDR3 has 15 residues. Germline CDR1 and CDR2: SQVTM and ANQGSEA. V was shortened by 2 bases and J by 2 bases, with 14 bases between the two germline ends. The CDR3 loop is CSVEKAGQDTDTQYF. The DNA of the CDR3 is TGCAGCGTTGAAAAGGCAGGGCAAGACACAGATACGCAGTATTTT.

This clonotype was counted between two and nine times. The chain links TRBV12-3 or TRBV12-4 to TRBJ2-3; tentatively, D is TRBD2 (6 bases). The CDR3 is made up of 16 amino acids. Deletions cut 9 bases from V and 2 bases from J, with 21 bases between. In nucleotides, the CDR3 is TGTGCCAGTTCCCGGGGCGCGGGACTTCCCACAGATACGCAGTATTTT. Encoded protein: CASSRGAGLPTDTQYF.

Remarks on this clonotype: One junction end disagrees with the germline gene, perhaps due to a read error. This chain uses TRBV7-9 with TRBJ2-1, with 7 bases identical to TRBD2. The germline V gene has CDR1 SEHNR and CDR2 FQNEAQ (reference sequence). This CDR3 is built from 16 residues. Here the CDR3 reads CTSSPTRASGHNEQFF. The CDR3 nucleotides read TGTACCAGCAGCCCAACCCGGGCTAGCGGACACAATGAGCAGTTCTTC.

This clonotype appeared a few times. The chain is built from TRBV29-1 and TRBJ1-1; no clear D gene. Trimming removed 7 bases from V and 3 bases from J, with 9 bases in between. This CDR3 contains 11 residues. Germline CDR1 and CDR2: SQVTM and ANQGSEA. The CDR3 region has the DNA TGCAGCGCTGGGAGGGACACTGAAGCTTTCTTT. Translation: CSAGRDTEAFF.

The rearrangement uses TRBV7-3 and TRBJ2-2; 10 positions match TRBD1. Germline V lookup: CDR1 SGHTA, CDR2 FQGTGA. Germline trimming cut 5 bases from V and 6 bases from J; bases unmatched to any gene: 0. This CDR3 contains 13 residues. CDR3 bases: TGTGCCAGCAGCGGACAGGGGGCCGGGGAGCTGTTTTTT. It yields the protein CASSGQGAGELFF.

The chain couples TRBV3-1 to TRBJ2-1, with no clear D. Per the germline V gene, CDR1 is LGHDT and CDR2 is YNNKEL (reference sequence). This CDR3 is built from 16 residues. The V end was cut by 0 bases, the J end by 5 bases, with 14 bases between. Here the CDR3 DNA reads TGTGCCAGCAGCCAAGAGGCGCTACCGTATAACAATGAGCAGTTCTTC. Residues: CASSQEALPYNNEQFF.

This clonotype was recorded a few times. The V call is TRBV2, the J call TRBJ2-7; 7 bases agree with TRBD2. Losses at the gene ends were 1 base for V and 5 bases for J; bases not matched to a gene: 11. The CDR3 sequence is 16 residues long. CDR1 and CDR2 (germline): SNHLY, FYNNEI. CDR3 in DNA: TGTGCCAGCAGTGAAGGCCCTAGCGGAGGGGTCCACGAGCAGTACTTC. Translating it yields CASSEGPSGGVHEQYF.

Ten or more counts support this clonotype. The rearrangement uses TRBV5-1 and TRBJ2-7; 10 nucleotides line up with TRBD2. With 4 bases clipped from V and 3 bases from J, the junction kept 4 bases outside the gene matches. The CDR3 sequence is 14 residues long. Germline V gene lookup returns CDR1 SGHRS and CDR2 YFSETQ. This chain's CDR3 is CASSASGSIYEQYF. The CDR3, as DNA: TGCGCCAGCAGCGCTAGCGGGAGTATCTACGAGCAGTACTTC.

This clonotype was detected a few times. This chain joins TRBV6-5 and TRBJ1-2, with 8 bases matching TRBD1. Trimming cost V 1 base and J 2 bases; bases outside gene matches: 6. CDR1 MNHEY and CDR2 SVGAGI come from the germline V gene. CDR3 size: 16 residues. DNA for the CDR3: TGTGCCAGCAGTTACTTAATGGCAGGGGGCAACTATGGCTACACCTTC. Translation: CASSYLMAGGNYGYTF.

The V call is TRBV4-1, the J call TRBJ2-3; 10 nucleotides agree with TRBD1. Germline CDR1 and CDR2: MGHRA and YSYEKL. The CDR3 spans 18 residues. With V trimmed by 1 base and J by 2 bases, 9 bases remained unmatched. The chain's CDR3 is CASSQADFGQGVTDTQYF. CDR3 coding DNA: TGCGCCAGCAGCCAAGCGGACTTCGGACAGGGGGTCACAGATACGCAGTATTTT.

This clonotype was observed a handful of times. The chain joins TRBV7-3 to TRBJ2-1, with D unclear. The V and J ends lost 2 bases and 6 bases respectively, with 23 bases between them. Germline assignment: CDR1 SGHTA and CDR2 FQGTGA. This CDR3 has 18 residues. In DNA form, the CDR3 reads TGTGCCAGCAGCTTATCAAATATCCGAGGACCCACTGCCAATGAGCAGTTCTTC. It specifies CASSLSNIRGPTANEQFF.

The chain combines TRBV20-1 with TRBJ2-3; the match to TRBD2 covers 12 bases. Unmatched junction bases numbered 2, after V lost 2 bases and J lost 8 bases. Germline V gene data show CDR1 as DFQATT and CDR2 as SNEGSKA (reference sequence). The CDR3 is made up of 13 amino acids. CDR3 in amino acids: CSARKLAGGTQYF. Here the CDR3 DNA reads TGCAGTGCTAGAAAACTAGCGGGAGGTACGCAGTATTTT.

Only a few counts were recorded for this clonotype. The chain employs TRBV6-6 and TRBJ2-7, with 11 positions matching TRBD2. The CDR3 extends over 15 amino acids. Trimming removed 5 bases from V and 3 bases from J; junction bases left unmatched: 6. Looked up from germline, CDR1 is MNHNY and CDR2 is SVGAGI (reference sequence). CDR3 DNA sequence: TGTGCCAGCAGTGCCCCCGGGACTAGCGGCTACGAGCAGTACTTC. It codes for CASSAPGTSGYEQYF.

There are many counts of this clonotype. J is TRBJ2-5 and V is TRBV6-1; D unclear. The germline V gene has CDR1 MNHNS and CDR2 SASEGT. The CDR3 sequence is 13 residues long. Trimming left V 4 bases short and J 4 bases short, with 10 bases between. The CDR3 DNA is TGTGCCAGCAGTGGTTCCGTGGCAGAGACCCAGTACTTC. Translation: CASSGSVAETQYF.

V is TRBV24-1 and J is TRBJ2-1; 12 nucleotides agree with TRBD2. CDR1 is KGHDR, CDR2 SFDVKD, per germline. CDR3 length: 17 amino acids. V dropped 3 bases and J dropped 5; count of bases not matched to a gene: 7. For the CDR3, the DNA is TGTGCCACCAGTGATACCCGACTAGCGGGAGCAGACAATGAGCAGTTCTTC. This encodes CATSDTRLAGADNEQFF.

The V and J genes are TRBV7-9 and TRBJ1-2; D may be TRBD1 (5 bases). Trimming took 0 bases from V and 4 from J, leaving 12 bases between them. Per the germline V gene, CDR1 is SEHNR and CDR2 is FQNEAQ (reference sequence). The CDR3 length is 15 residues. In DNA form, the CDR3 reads TGTGCCAGCAGCTTAGCTCCAGGGCTCGGCTATGGCTACACCTTC. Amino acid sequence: CASSLAPGLGYGYTF.

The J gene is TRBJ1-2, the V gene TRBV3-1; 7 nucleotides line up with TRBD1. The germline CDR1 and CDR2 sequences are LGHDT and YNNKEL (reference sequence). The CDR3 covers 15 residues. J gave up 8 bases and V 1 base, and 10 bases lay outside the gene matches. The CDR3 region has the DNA TGTGCCAGCAGCCAAGTCGAGGGGGCCGTTAACGGCTACACCTTC. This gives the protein CASSQVEGAVNGYTF. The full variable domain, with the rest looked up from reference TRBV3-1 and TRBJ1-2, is DTAVSQTPKYLVTQMGNDKSIKCEQNLGHDTMYWYKQDSKKFLKIMFSYNNKELIINETVPNRFSPKSPDKAHLNLHINSLELGDSAVYFCASSQVEGAVNGYTFGSGTRLTVV.

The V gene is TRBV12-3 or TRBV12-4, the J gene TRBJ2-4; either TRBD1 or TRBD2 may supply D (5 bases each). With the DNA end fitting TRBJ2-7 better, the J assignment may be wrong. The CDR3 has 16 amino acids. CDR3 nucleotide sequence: TGTGCCAGCAGTTTAAAGTCGGCTCCTGGGGGATACGAGCAGTACTTC. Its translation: CASSLKSAPGGYEQYF.

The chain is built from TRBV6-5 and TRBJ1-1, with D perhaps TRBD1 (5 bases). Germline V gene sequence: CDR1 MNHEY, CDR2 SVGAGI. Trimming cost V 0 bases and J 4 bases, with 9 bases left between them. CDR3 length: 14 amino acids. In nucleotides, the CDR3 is TGTGCCAGCAGTTACTCGTCAGGGCGCACTGAAGCTTTCTTT. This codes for CASSYSSGRTEAFF.

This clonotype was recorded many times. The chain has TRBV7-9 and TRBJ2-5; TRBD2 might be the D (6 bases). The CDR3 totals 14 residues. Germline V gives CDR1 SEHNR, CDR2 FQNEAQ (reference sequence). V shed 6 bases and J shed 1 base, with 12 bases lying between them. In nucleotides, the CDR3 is TGTGCCAGCAGTCTCGGGGGACCCCAAGAGACCCAGTACTTC. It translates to CASSLGGPQETQYF.

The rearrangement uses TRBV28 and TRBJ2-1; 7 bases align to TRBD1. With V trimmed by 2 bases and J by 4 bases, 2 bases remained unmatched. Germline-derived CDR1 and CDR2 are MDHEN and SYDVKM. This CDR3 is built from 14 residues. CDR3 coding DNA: TGTGCCAGCAGTTTAAGGGGGCGTTACAATGAGCAGTTCTTC. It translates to CASSLRGRYNEQFF. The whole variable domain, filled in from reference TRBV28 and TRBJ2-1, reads DVKVTQSSRYLVKRTGEKVFLECVQDMDHENMFWYRQDPGLGLRLIYFSYDVKMKEKGDIPEGYSVSREKKERFSLILESASTNQTSMYLCASSLRGRYNEQFFGPGTRLTVL.

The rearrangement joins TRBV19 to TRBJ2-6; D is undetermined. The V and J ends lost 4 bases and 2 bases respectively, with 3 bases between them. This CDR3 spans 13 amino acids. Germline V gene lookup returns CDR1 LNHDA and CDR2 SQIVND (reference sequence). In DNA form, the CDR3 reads TGTGCCAGTAGTAGGCCTGGGGCCAACGTCCTGACTTTC. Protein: CASSRPGANVLTF.